This passage covers 19 T cell receptor beta chains from one sample sequenced in a study of quantifying T cell responses using KT2 cells. Across the whole study: TCR alpha and beta constant-region primers primed reverse transcription of RNA.

An oligo carrying a UMI was ligated to the cDNA 3' end. The first PCR ran 3 to 5 cycles with an equimolar RC1.1 and RC1.2 beta primer mix. MiXCR, run by TCRdb on the UMI-ligation and nested PCR reads, gives a single entry per CDR3 protein. The profile shows tens of thousands of distinct CDR3 sequences, about 9.9% of them singletons. The material sequenced was PBMCs spiked with cells of the T cell clone KT2. The receptors were sampled from a human donor.

The chain uses TRBV10-3 and TRBJ2-5, with D maybe TRBD2 (5 bases). The V end was cut by 0 bases, the J end by 7 bases, with 21 bases between. CDR3 length equals 17 residues. From germline, CDR1 is ENHRY and CDR2 SYGVKD. CDR3 region: CAISESEVPPSPGTQYF. DNA of the CDR3: TGTGCCATCAGTGAGTCGGAGGTCCCCCCGTCACCTGGGACCCAGTACTTC.

At least ten counts were recorded for this clonotype. The J gene is TRBJ1-1, the V gene TRBV12-3 or TRBV12-4; maybe TRBD1 (5 bases). V lost 4 bases to trimming and J lost 5 bases, with 11 bases between them. The length of the CDR3 is 13 residues. The CDR3 region has the DNA TGTGCCAGCAGTTCGGACACCCGGACTGAAGCTTTCTTT. This encodes CASSSDTRTEAFF.

This rearrangement joins TRBV19 to TRBJ2-1; D is perhaps TRBD2 (7 bases). V lost 6 bases to trimming and J lost 0 bases, with 15 bases between them. Germline V CDR1 and CDR2: LNHDA, SQIVND (reference sequence). This CDR3 has 16 amino acids. The DNA for the CDR3 is TGTGCCAGTAGGGGGGGGCGGGTGAGCTCCTACAATGAGCAGTTCTTC. It specifies CASRGGRVSSYNEQFF.

This clonotype was observed a handful of times. The chain employs TRBV27 and TRBJ1-1, with no clear D. The CDR3 runs 13 residues. V lost 4 bases and J lost 5, with 11 bases in between. Germline-derived CDR1 and CDR2 are MNHEY and SMNVEV (reference sequence). CDR3 DNA: TGTGCCAGCAGTTCCCCCCCCGGAACTGAAGCTTTCTTT. Translated: CASSSPPGTEAFF.

The chain recombines TRBV19 with TRBJ1-5; D gene ambiguous. The length of the CDR3 is 14 residues. Germline V gene sequence: CDR1 LNHDA, CDR2 SQIVND (reference sequence). V was clipped by 10 bases and J by 0 bases, with 13 bases between them. The CDR3, as DNA: TGTGCCACCGCGGACCCTCATAGCAATCAGCCCCAGCATTTT. Its protein product is CATADPHSNQPQHF.

This clonotype was recorded many times. This chain connects TRBV7-9 to TRBJ2-7; no reliable D call. CDR3 length: 20 amino acids. Germline values: CDR1 SEHNR, CDR2 FQNEAQ (reference sequence). The V and J ends lost 0 bases and 2 bases respectively, with 26 bases between them. CDR3 protein: CASSLARGFPEAGGPYEQYF. The CDR3 bases are TGTGCCAGCAGCTTAGCCCGCGGCTTTCCCGAGGCAGGCGGTCCCTACGAGCAGTACTTC.

This clonotype was picked up a small number of times. In nucleotides, the CDR3 is TGTGCCAGCAGTGAATTGGGAGTGACTAGCGGGAGGGGCTCCTACAATGAGCAGTTCTTC. This sequence encodes CASSELGVTSGRGSYNEQFF. V and J are TRBV25-1 and TRBJ2-1; 14 nucleotides agree with TRBD2. CDR3 length: 20 residues. V lost 1 base, J lost 0 bases, and 8 bases stayed unmatched. CDR1 MGHDK and CDR2 SYGVNS come from the germline V gene.

This chain links TRBV29-1 with TRBJ2-3; 10 nucleotides agree with TRBD1. The CDR3 is 15 residues long. After removal of 7 bases from V and 2 bases from J, the junction contained 9 bases not matched to a gene. Germline CDR1 reads SQVTM; CDR2 reads ANQGSEA. Written as DNA, the CDR3 is TGCAGCGCCCGGACGGGGACAGGGGTCACAGATACGCAGTATTTT. Translating gives CSARTGTGVTDTQYF.

This clonotype was picked up a small number of times. The chain uses TRBV4-1 and TRBJ2-1, with D possibly matching TRBD2 (6 bases). V was pared by 4 bases and J by 9 bases, with 16 bases between. This CDR3 is built from 14 residues. The germline V gene has CDR1 MGHRA and CDR2 YSYEKL. The CDR3 sequence is CASSPSYLGGEQFF. CDR3 DNA: TGCGCCAGCAGCCCGTCCTACCTGGGGGGTGAGCAGTTCTTC.

This clonotype was seen ten or more times. The chain carries TRBV7-9 and TRBJ1-1; D call uncertain. The germline V and J ends were trimmed by 1 base and 6 bases, with 6 bases remaining between them. The CDR3 totals 12 residues. The germline CDR1 and CDR2 sequences are SEHNR and FQNEAQ (reference sequence). The CDR3 DNA sequence: TGTGCCAGCAGCTTAGAATGGGCTGAAGCTTTCTTT. Amino acids: CASSLEWAEAFF.

The rearrangement uses TRBV5-4 and TRBJ2-3; 7 bases agree with TRBD2. V shed 4 bases, J shed 3 bases, and the junction held 11 bases outside the gene matches. There are 16 residues in the CDR3. Germline loops: CDR1 SGHNT, CDR2 YYREEE (reference sequence). CDR3 sequence: CASSQRRGGETDTQYF. The CDR3 DNA sequence: TGTGCCAGCAGCCAGAGGAGGGGAGGGGAAACAGATACGCAGTATTTT.

This clonotype was found many times. This CDR3 is CASSAGGNAYNEQFF. DNA of the CDR3: TGTGCCAGCAGCGCGGGGGGAAACGCCTACAATGAGCAGTTCTTC. The gene calls are TRBV6-2 or TRBV6-3 and TRBJ2-1, with 8 bases identical to TRBD2. Unmatched junction bases numbered 6, after V lost 6 bases and J lost 2 bases. Per the germline V gene, CDR1 is MNHEY and CDR2 is SVGEGT. The CDR3 consists of 15 residues.

There are many counts of this clonotype. The chain has TRBV19 and TRBJ1-1, with 7 positions matching TRBD1. Germline V CDR1 and CDR2: LNHDA, SQIVND (reference sequence). V lost 6 bases, J lost 3 bases, and 7 bases stayed unmatched. The CDR3 is 14 residues long. The CDR3 region is CASREQGVHTEAFF. The CDR3 bases are TGTGCCAGTAGGGAGCAGGGGGTTCACACTGAAGCTTTCTTT. Full variable domain (rest looked up from reference TRBV19 and TRBJ1-1): DGGITQSPKYLFRKEGQNVTLSCEQNLNHDAMYWYRQDPGQGLRLIYYSQIVNDFQKGDIAEGYSVSREKKESFPLTVTSAQKNPTAFYLCASREQGVHTEAFFGQGTRLTVV.

This clonotype was seen repeatedly, ten times or more. DNA of the CDR3: TGCAGTGCTAGAGATGCTTCGGGGACGGATCTTCACGTCCTGACTTTC. Translated, it gives CSARDASGTDLHVLTF. V usage is TRBV20-1 and J usage is TRBJ2-6; D may match TRBD1 or TRBD2 (5 bases each). Germline CDR1 DFQATT, CDR2 SNEGSKA (reference sequence). CDR3 length equals 16 residues. V dropped 0 bases and J dropped 11 bases, with 20 bases sitting between them.

This clonotype has a handful of counts. This chain uses TRBV7-9 with TRBJ1-2; 9 bases fit TRBD1. The CDR3 contains 19 residues. Trimming took 5 bases from V and 4 from J; bases not matched to a gene: 20. CDR1 SEHNR and CDR2 FQNEAQ come from the germline V gene (reference sequence). As DNA, the CDR3 is TGTGCCAGCAGCCATCCCCGGGACAGGGCCCATTCGCGTTTCTATGGCTACACCTTC. Translation gives CASSHPRDRAHSRFYGYTF.

This chain links TRBV12-3 or TRBV12-4 with TRBJ2-1; D not certain. Trimming took off 5 bases at V and 7 bases at J, with 15 bases between the two ends. This CDR3 is built from 14 residues. CDR3 DNA: TGTGCCAGCAGTCTCACACAACTGAGGAATGAGCAGTTCTTC. Its protein product is CASSLTQLRNEQFF.

This clonotype was seen at least ten times. This chain's CDR3 is CASSLRRGQSTEAFF. The CDR3 DNA sequence: TGCGCCAGCAGCTTGCGGAGGGGTCAAAGTACTGAAGCTTTCTTT. This chain joins TRBV5-1 and TRBJ1-1; possible D gene TRBD1, 5 bases. V was shortened by 1 base and J by 5 bases, with 15 bases between the two germline ends. The CDR3 extends over 15 amino acids. Germline-derived CDR1 and CDR2 are SGHRS and YFSETQ.

There are a few counts of this clonotype. V is TRBV24-1 and J is TRBJ2-1; 7 nucleotides align to TRBD2. CDR3 size: 15 residues. CDR1 and CDR2 from the germline V gene are KGHDR and SFDVKD. The V and J ends lost 4 bases and 2 bases, in that order; junction bases with no gene match: 4. For the CDR3, the DNA is TGTGCCACCAGTGAAAGTCTAGCGGCCTACAATGAGCAGTTCTTC. This codes for CATSESLAAYNEQFF.

About this clonotype itself: A much more abundant neighbour one base away suggests this may be a read error. This chain connects TRBV11-3 to TRBJ2-1; D perhaps matches TRBD2 (6 bases). This CDR3 region has 13 residues. Germline CDR1 and CDR2: SGHNT and YENEEA. V was pared by 5 bases and J by 12 bases, with 17 bases between. CDR3 protein: CASSPEGPGGQFF. The CDR3 region has the DNA TGTGCCAGCAGCCCGGAGGGCCCCGGGGGGCAGTTCTTC.